This T cell receptor (beta chain) was documented in a study of T cell repertoires in cytomegalovirus infection. Looking at the study overall: The authors relied on CMV epitopes, both recently identified HLA-C-restricted and well-studied HLA-B-restricted. In public TCR beta signatures, there were indications of both CMV infection and matching HLA type.

One entry per CDR3 protein, called by TCRdb with MiXCR from the reads. Here the sample spans more than 65,000 distinct CDR3 sequences, approximately 43% being singletons. Details on this clonotype: Its antigen remains unidentified.

V was cut by 4 bases and J by 3 bases, with 27 bases left in between. The CDR3 length is 20 residues. CDR1 MNHEY and CDR2 SVGAGI come from the germline V gene. Overall study findings and caveats: Cumulative frequency of public TCR beta families picked out carriers of CMV plus the relevant HLA. HLA-C-restricted, CMV-specific TCR beta clonotypes were dominant ex vivo.

This TCR was sampled from a human donor in good health (CMV status not recorded). Some clones in this sample may be carry-over from other donors' samples. The material was CD8+ T cells from cultured PBMCs, obtained from culture after CMV antigen stimulation. The rearrangement links TRBV6-5 to TRBJ2-2; either TRBD1 or TRBD2 may fit D (5 bases each). In nucleotides, the CDR3 is TGTGCCAGCAGTTTATCCCGGGACGGCCTTTTAGATGGGTACACCGGGGAGCTGTTTTTT. This sequence encodes CASSLSRDGLLDGYTGELFF.